Shown below are 12 T cell receptor beta chains from a single sample sequenced in a study of cytomegalovirus exposure and HLA in healthy donors. PCR amplification relied on 60 Vbeta primers (plus 13 Jbeta primers). Clones were read by immunoSEQ multiplex PCR, and TCRdb kept only the in-frame ones, dropping some. Of about 34,000 clones detected, about 80% appear once; the ten largest clones hold approximately 10%. Sequencing was done on a sample of PBMCs. The receptors stem from a woman between 18 and 30 years old in good health and CMV-seropositive.

This chain connects TRBV7-6 to TRBJ2-3; 8 positions match TRBD2. Germline V lookup: CDR1 SGHVS, CDR2 FNYEAQ. This CDR3 spans 15 amino acids. Losses at the gene ends were 5 bases for V and 3 bases for J; bases not matched to a gene: 7. The CDR3 bases are TGTGCCAGCAGCCCGAGCGGGGGTAGTACAGATACGCAGTATTTT. It yields the protein CASSPSGGSTDTQYF.

The chain is built from TRBV6-4 and TRBJ1-4, with 8 bases matching TRBD1. The CDR3 sequence is 17 residues long. J gave up 0 bases and V 8 bases, and 11 bases lay outside the gene matches. Germline V gives CDR1 MRHNA, CDR2 SNTAGT. Here the CDR3 reads CASLDRGPLATNEKLFF. DNA of the CDR3: TGTGCCAGCCTTGACAGGGGCCCCCTTGCAACTAATGAAAAACTGTTTTTT.

The V and J genes are TRBV7-9 and TRBJ2-3, with a weak D call TRBD2 (5 bases). The CDR3 totals 16 residues. Looked up from germline, CDR1 is SEHNR and CDR2 is FQNEAQ (reference sequence). The germline V and J ends were trimmed by 5 bases and 0 bases, with 15 bases remaining between them. CDR3 sequence: CASSRGWDTSTDTQYF. CDR3 sequence (DNA): TGTGCCAGCAGCCGAGGGTGGGATACTAGCACAGATACGCAGTATTTT.

This clone was recorded a few times. The V and J genes are TRBV5-6 and TRBJ1-2; D possibly corresponds to TRBD1 (6 bases). This CDR3 is built from 14 residues. CDR1 is SGHDT and CDR2 is YYEEEE in the germline V gene. V lost 0 bases and J lost 4, with 10 bases in between. This CDR3 reads CASSLVVGAYGYTF. CDR3 nucleotides: TGTGCCAGCAGCTTGGTGGTGGGGGCCTATGGCTACACCTTC.

This clone was seen a handful of times. The chain links TRBV27 to TRBJ2-5; 7 positions match TRBD2. In germline, CDR1 is MNHEY, CDR2 SMNVEV (reference sequence). Trimming cost V 11 bases and J 4 bases; bases outside gene matches: 10. This CDR3 has 13 residues. CDR3 coding DNA: TGTGCCGCAGGGCTAGCGGACGGAGAGACCCAGTACTTC. This gives the protein CAAGLADGETQYF.

The gene calls are TRBV5-4 and TRBJ1-2; 8 bases line up with TRBD1. The CDR3 totals 13 residues. CDR1 and CDR2 (germline): SGHNT, YYREEE (reference sequence). V lost 5 bases to trimming and J lost 8 bases; unmatched junction nucleotides: 8. CDR3: CASRVTGEGGYTF. The CDR3, as DNA: TGTGCCAGCAGGGTGACAGGGGAAGGGGGCTACACCTTC.

This clone was picked up a small number of times. The chain employs TRBV28 and TRBJ2-6; D gene unclear. The CDR3 has 15 amino acids. V dropped 6 bases and J dropped 0 bases, with 9 bases sitting between them. Germline CDR1 and CDR2: MDHEN and SYDVKM. The CDR3 sequence is CASSAVRSGANVLTF. Written as DNA, the CDR3 is TGTGCCAGCAGCGCGGTCCGCTCTGGGGCCAACGTCCTGACTTTC.

This chain uses TRBV7-2 with TRBJ2-7, with 7 bases that match TRBD2. V lost 5 bases, J lost 1 base, and 11 bases stayed unmatched. This CDR3 has 16 residues. The germline V gene has CDR1 SGHTA and CDR2 FQGNSA. The CDR3 DNA reads as TGTGCCAGCAGCCGGTCGGGTGGGGGGGTTTCCTACGAGCAGTACTTC. This encodes CASSRSGGGVSYEQYF.

The chain has TRBV7-9 and TRBJ2-5, with D maybe TRBD2 (5 bases). The V gene lost 2 bases and the J gene lost 4 bases, with 14 bases spanning the gap. CDR3 length: 15 residues. Germline V gene lookup returns CDR1 SEHNR and CDR2 FQNEAQ (reference sequence). Here the CDR3 reads CASSLPGGGVETQYF. In DNA, the CDR3 is TGTGCCAGCAGCTTACCCGGAGGCGGCGTAGAGACCCAGTACTTC.

The V gene is TRBV7-2, the J gene TRBJ1-1; D not resolved. The CDR3 contains 13 residues. V lost 1 base, J lost 1 base, and 4 bases lay in between. CDR1 is SGHTA, CDR2 FQGNSA, per germline. CDR3 DNA: TGTGCCAGCAGCTTAGGGAGGAACACTGAAGCTTTCTTT. This gives the protein CASSLGRNTEAFF.

This chain connects TRBV5-4 to TRBJ1-5, with a tentative D call TRBD1 (6 bases). The germline CDR1 and CDR2 sequences are SGHNT and YYREEE (reference sequence). The CDR3 totals 14 residues. Between the trimmed V and J ends, which lost 0 bases and 5 bases, there was a span of 9 bases. In DNA, the CDR3 is TGTGCCAGCAGCTTGGAGGGGGATGATCAGCCCCAGCATTTT. It codes for CASSLEGDDQPQHF.

J is TRBJ1-5 and V is TRBV18; D may be TRBD1 (6 bases). The CDR3 totals 17 residues. CDR1 and CDR2 from the germline V gene are KGHSH and LQKENI. Trimming took off 9 bases at V and 0 bases at J, with 21 bases between the two ends. Here the CDR3 reads CASSNTGTRYSNQPQHF. DNA for the CDR3: TGTGCCAGTTCTAACACCGGGACAAGGTATAGCAATCAGCCCCAGCATTTT. The full variable domain, completed using reference TRBV18 and TRBJ1-5, is NAGVMQNPRHLVRRRGQEARLRCSPMKGHSHVYWYRQLPEEGLKFMVYLQKENIIDESGMPKERFSAEFPKEGPSILRIQQVVRGDSAAYFCASSNTGTRYSNQPQHFGDGTRLSIL.